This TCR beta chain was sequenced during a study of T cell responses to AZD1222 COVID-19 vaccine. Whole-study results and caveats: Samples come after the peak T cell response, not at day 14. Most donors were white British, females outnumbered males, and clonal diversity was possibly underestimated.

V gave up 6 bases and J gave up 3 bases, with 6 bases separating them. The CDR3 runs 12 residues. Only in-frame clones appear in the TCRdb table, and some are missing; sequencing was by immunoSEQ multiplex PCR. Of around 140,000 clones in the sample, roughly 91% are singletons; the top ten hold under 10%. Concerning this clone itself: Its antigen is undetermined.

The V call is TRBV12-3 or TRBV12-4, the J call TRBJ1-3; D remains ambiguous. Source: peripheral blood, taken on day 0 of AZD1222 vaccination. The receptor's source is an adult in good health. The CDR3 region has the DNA TGTGCCAGCAGGACAAGTGGAAACACCATATATTTT. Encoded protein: CASRTSGNTIYF.